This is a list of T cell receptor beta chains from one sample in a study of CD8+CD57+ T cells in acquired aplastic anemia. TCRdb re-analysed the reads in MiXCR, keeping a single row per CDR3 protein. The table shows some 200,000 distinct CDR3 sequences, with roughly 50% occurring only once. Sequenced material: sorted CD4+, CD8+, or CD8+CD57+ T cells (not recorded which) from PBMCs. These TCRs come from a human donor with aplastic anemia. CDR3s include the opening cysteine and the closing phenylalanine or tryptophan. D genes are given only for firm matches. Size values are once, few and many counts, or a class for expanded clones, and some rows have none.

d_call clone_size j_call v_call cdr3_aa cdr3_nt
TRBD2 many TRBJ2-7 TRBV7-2 CASSPTAGGYEQYF TGTGCCAGCAGCCCGACGGCGGGGGGCTACGAGCAGTACTTC
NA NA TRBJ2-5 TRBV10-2 CASSESRRETQYF TGCGCCAGCAGTGAGTCCAGGAGAGAGACCCAGTACTTC
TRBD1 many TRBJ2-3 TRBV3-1 CASSPTGQGLDTQYF TGTGCCAGCAGCCCCACGGGACAGGGATTAGATACGCAGTATTTT
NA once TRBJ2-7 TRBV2 CASSEMGFNEQYF TGTGCCAGCAGTGAAATGGGATTCAACGAGCAGTACTTC
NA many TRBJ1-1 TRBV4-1 CASSQVAGAAGGYTEAFF TGCGCCAGCAGCCAAGTTGCCGGGGCAGCCGGCGGGTACACTGAAGCTTTCTTT
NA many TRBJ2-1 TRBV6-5 CASSYSGGSNEQFF TGTGCCAGCAGTTACTCAGGGGGAAGCAATGAGCAGTTCTTC
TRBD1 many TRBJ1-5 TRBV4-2 CASSPGTDLYSNQPQHF TGTGCCAGCAGCCCCGGGACAGACCTCTATAGCAATCAGCCCCAGCATTTT
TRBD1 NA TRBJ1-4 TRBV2 CASQGAGEKLFF TGTGCCAGCCAGGGGGCGGGAGAAAAACTGTTTTTT
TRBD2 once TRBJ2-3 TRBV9 CASSVVPSGGADTQYF TGTGCCAGCAGCGTAGTTCCTAGCGGGGGGGCAGATACGCAGTATTTT
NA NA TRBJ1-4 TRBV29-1 CSVEKRVNEKLFF TGCAGCGTTGAAAAAAGAGTCAATGAAAAACTGTTTTTT
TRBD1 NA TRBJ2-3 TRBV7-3 CASSSTGSDTQYF TGTGCCAGCAGCTCGACAGGGTCAGATACGCAGTATTTT
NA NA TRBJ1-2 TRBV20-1 CSARETRYGYTF TGCAGTGCTAGAGAGACTCGCTATGGCTACACCTTC
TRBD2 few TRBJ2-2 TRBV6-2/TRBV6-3 CASSYAALAGALTGELFF TGTGCCAGCAGTTACGCGGCACTAGCGGGAGCCCTAACCGGGGAGCTGTTTTTT
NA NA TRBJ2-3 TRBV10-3 CAISVGTGRGTDTQYF TGTGCCATCAGTGTGGGAACAGGGAGGGGCACAGATACGCAGTATTTT
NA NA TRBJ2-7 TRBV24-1 CATSDPTRTGEQYF TGCGCCACCAGTGATCCGACACGGACGGGCGAGCAGTACTTC
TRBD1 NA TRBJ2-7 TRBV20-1 CSAKQGGYEQYF TGCAGTGCCAAACAGGGGGGCTACGAGCAGTACTTC
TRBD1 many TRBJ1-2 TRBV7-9 CASSRGGTGDSYTF TGTGCCAGCAGCAGAGGGGGGACAGGGGATAGCTACACCTTC
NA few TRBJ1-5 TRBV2 CASSPLDSSNQPQHF TGTGCCAGCTCACCCTTGGACAGTAGCAATCAGCCCCAGCATTTT
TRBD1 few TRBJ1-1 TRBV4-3 CVSSQAQGTGVAFF TGCGTCAGCAGCCAAGCCCAGGGGACAGGGGTAGCTTTCTTT
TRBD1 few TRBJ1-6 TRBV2 CASRPGGNSPLHF TGTGCCAGTCGACCAGGGGGGAATTCGCCCCTCCACTTT
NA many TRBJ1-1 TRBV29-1 CSVEDLISPAAGVAFF TGCAGCGTTGAAGATCTAATAAGTCCAGCGGCAGGGGTGGCTTTCTTT
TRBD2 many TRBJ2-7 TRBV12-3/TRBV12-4 CASGSTSGSSYEQYF TGTGCCAGCGGCTCCACTAGCGGGAGCTCCTACGAGCAGTACTTC
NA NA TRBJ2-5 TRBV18 CASLPPSGGPETQYF TGTGCCAGCTTACCACCCTCCGGGGGGCCAGAGACCCAGTACTTC
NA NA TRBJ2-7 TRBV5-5 CASSEGRLDYEQYF TGTGCCAGCAGCGAGGGCCGATTGGACTACGAGCAGTACTTC
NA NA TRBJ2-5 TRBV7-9 CASSYTETQYF TGTGCCAGCAGTTACACCGAGACCCAGTACTTC
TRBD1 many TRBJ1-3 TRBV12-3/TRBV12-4 CASSMDRARGTIYF TGTGCCAGCAGCATGGACAGGGCTCGGGGCACCATATATTTT
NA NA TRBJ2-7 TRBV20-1 CSARDRRATYEQYF TGCAGTGCTAGAGATCGTAGGGCAACCTACGAGCAGTACTTC
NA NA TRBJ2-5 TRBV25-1 CASSERGGGETQYF TGTGCCAGCAGCGAGAGAGGTGGGGGAGAGACCCAGTACTTC
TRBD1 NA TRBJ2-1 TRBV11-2 CASSSTRQGRLNEQFF TGTGCCAGCAGCTCAACACGACAGGGTAGACTGAATGAGCAGTTCTTC
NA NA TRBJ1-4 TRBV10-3 CAISQDNEKLFF TGTGCCATCAGTCAGGATAATGAAAAACTGTTTTTT
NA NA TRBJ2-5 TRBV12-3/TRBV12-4 CASSSAGRRYQETQYF TGTGCCAGCAGTTCTGCTGGCAGAAGGTACCAAGAGACCCAGTACTTC
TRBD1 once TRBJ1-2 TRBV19 CASWDSPNYGYTF TGTGCCAGCTGGGACAGTCCTAACTATGGCTACACCTTC
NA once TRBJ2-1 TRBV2 CASSEVYYRNEQFF TGTGCCAGCAGTGAGGTTTACTACAGGAATGAGCAGTTCTTC
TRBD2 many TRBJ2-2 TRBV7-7 CASLSGTNTGELFF TGTGCCAGCCTTAGCGGGACTAACACCGGGGAGCTGTTTTTT
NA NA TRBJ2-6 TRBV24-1 CATSEGSRSSGANVLTF TGTGCCACCAGTGAGGGGTCCCGCTCCTCTGGGGCCAACGTCCTGACTTTC
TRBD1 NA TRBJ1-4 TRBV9 CASSIRTGGEKLFF TGTGCCAGCAGCATTCGGACAGGGGGTGAAAAACTGTTTTTT
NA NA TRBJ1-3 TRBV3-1 CASSRRVQISGNTIYF TGTGCCAGCAGCCGAAGGGTACAGATCTCTGGAAACACCATATATTTT
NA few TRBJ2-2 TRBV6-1 CASIWSGTTGELFF TGTGCCAGCATATGGTCAGGGACCACCGGGGAGCTGTTTTTT
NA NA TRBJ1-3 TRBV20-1 CSARDSPPGPGNTIYF TGCAGTGCTAGAGATTCCCCCCCAGGGCCGGGAAACACCATATATTTT
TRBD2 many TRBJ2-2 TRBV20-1 CSARDKRTSGGNTGELFF TGCAGTGCTAGAGATAAGAGGACTAGCGGGGGGAACACCGGGGAGCTGTTTTTT
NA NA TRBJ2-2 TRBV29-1 CSVPDLNTGELFF TGCAGCGTCCCTGACTTGAACACCGGGGAGCTGTTTTTT
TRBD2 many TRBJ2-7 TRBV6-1 CASTGGTNLFKDEQYF TGTGCCAGCACGGGGGGGACTAACCTCTTTAAGGACGAGCAGTACTTC
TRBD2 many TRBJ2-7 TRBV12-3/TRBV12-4 CASSLNGRASWEQYF TGTGCCAGCAGTTTGAACGGGAGGGCCTCTTGGGAGCAGTACTTC
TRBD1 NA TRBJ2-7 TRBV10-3 CAIRGTGDSYEQYF TGTGCCATCAGAGGGACAGGCGACAGCTACGAGCAGTACTTC
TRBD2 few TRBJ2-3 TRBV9 CASSVAAGGTDTQYF TGTGCCAGCAGCGTAGCTGCGGGGGGTACAGATACGCAGTATTTT
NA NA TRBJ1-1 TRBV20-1 CSARDLQRVQAFF TGCAGTGCTAGAGATCTCCAAAGGGTGCAAGCTTTCTTT
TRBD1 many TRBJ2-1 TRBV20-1 CSAGVPGQAYNEQFF TGCAGTGCCGGGGTGCCTGGACAGGCCTACAATGAGCAGTTCTTC
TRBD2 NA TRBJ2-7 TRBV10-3 CASGAIGLAGGSYEQYF TGTGCCTCCGGTGCTATCGGACTAGCGGGGGGGTCCTACGAGCAGTACTTC
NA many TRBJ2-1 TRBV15 CATSASSGYQGYNEQFF TGTGCCACCAGCGCGTCCTCAGGGTATCAAGGATACAATGAGCAGTTCTTC
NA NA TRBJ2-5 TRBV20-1 CSASDMTTETQYF TGCAGTGCTAGCGATATGACGACAGAGACCCAGTACTTC
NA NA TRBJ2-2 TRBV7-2 CASSPAVTGELFF TGTGCCAGCAGCCCTGCTGTGACCGGGGAGCTGTTTTTT
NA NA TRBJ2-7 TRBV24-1 CAATWIAGPPEQYF TGTGCCGCAACGTGGATTGCGGGACCTCCCGAGCAGTACTTC
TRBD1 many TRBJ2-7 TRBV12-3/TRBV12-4 CASSPEVLGQGAGEQYF TGTGCCAGCAGCCCAGAGGTCCTTGGCCAGGGGGCGGGTGAGCAGTACTTC
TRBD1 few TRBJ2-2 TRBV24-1 CATSDKRPGQGYAGELFF TGTGCCACCAGTGACAAAAGACCAGGACAGGGGTATGCCGGGGAGCTGTTTTTT
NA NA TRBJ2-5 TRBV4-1 CASSQGGVRQETQYF TGCGCCAGCAGCCAAGGGGGGGTGCGGCAAGAGACCCAGTACTTC